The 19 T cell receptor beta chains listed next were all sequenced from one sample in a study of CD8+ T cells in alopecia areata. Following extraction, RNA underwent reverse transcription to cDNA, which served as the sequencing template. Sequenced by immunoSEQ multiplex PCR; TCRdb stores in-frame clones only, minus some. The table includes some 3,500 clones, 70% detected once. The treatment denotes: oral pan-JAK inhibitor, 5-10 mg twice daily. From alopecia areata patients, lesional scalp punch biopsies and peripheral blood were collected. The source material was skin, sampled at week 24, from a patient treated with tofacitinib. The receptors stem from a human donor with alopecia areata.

CDR3: CASSLGRTQPQHF. CDR3 nucleotides: TGTGCCAGCAGCTTAGGACGAACTCAGCCCCAGCATTTT. This chain connects TRBV11-2 to TRBJ1-5; D is ambiguous. V lost 1 base and J lost 6, with 7 bases in between. This CDR3 has 13 amino acids. The germline V gene encodes CDR1 SGHAT and CDR2 FQNNGV.

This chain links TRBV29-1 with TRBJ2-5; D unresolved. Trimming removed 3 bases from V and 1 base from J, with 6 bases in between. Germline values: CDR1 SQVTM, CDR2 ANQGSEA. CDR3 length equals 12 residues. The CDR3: CSVEESQETQYF. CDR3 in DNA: TGCAGCGTTGAGGAGTCCCAAGAGACCCAGTACTTC.

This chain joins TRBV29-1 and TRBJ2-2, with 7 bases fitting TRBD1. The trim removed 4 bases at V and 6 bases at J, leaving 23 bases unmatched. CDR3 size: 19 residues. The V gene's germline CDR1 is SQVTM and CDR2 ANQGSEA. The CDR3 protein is CSVVGTPTPGQRRSGELFF. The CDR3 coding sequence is TGCAGCGTTGTAGGGACACCCACTCCGGGACAGCGGCGGTCCGGGGAGCTGTTTTTT.

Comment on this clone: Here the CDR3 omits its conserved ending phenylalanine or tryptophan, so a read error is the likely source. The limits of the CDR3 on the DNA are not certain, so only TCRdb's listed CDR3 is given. The CDR3 region is CASSQDRDRPFI. V usage is TRBV4-1 and J usage is TRBJ1-1. The CDR3 sequence runs 12 residues, both termini included. Germline CDR1 MGHRA, CDR2 YSYEKL.

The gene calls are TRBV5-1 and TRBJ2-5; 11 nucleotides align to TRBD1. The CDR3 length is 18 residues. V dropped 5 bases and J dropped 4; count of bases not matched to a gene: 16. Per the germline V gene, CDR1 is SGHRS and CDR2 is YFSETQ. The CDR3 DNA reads TGCGCCAGCAGAAGAAAACTTGGACAGGGGGCCGAAAGAGAGACCCAGTACTTC. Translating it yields CASRRKLGQGAERETQYF.

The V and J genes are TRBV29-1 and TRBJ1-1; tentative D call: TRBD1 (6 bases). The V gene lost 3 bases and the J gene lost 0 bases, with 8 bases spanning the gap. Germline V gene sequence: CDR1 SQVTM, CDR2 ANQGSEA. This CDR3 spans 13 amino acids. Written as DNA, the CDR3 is TGCAGCGTTGACACAGGGATGAACACTGAAGCTTTCTTT. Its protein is CSVDTGMNTEAFF.

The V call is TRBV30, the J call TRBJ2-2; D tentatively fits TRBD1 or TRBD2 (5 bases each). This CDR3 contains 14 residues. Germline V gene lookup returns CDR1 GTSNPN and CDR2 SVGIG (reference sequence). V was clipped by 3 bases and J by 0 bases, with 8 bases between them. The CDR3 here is CAWRGTANTGELFF. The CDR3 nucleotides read TGTGCCTGGAGGGGGACGGCGAACACCGGGGAGCTGTTTTTT. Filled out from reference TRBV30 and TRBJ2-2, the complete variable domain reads SQTIHQWPATLVQPVGSPLSLECTVEGTSNPNLYWYRQAAGRGLQLLFYSVGIGQISSEVPQNLSASRPQDRQFILSSKKLLLSDSGFYLCAWRGTANTGELFFGEGSRLTVL.

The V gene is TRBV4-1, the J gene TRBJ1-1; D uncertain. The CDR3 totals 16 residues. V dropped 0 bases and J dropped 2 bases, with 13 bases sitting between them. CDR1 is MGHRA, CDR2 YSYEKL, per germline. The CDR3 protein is CASSQDTPFYNTEAFF. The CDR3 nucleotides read TGCGCCAGCAGCCAAGATACCCCCTTTTATAACACTGAAGCTTTCTTT.

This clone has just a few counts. CDR3: CASSLTETGQGRNKSNQPQHF. CDR3 nucleotide sequence: TGTGCCAGCAGCTTAACAGAAACCGGGCAGGGTCGAAATAAAAGCAATCAGCCCCAGCATTTT. The chain links TRBV7-3 to TRBJ1-5, with D perhaps matching TRBD1 (5 bases). CDR3 size: 21 residues. CDR1 SGHTA and CDR2 FQGTGA come from the germline V gene. Trimming left V 0 bases short and J 1 base short, with 25 bases between.

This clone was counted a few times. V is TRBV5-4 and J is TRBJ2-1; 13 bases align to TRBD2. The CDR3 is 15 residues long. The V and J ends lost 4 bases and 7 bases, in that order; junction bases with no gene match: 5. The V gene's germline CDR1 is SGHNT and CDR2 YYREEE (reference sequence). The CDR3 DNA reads TGTGCCAGCAGCGTCCGGACTAGCGGGGGAAATGAGCAGTTCTTC. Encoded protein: CASSVRTSGGNEQFF.

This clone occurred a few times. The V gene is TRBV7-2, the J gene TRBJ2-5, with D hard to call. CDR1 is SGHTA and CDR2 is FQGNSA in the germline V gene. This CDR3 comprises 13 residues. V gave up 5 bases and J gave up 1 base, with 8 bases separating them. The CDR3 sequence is CASSTGPQETQYF. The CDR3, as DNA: TGTGCCAGCAGCACCGGACCCCAAGAGACCCAGTACTTC.

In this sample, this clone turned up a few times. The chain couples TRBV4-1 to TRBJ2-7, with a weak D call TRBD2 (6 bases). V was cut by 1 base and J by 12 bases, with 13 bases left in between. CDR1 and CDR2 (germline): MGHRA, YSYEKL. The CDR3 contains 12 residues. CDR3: CASSQVAGNRYF. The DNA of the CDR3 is TGCGCCAGCAGCCAAGTGGCGGGGAACCGGTACTTC.

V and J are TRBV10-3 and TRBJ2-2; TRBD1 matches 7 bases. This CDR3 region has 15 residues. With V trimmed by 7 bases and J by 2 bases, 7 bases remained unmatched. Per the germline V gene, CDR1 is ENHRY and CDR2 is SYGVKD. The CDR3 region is CAITGTDSNTGELFF. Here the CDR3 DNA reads TGTGCCATCACCGGGACAGATAGTAACACCGGGGAGCTGTTTTTT.

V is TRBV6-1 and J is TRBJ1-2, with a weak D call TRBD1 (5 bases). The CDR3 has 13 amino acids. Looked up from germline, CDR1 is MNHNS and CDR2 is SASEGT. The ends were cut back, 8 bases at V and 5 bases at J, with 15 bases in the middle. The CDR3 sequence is CASQPGYSYGYTF. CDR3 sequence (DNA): TGTGCCAGCCAGCCAGGGTACTCGTATGGCTACACCTTC.

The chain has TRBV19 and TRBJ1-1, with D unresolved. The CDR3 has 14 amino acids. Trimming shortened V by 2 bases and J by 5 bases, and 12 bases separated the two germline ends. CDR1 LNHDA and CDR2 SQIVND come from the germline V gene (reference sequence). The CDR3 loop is CASSIFPQTTEAFF. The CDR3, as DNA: TGTGCCAGTAGTATATTCCCCCAGACGACTGAAGCTTTCTTT.

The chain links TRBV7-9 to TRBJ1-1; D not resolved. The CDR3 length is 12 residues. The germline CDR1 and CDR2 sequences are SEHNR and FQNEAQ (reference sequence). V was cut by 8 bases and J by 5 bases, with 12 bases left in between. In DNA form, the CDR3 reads TGTGCCAGCCGAGACCGGGTAACTGAAGCTTTCTTT. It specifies CASRDRVTEAFF.

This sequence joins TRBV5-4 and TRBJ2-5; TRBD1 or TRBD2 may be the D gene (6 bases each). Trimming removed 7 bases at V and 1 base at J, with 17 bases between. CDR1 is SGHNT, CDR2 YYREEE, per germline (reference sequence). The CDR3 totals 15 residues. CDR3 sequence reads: CASGGPNSLQETQYF. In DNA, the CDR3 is TGTGCCAGCGGGGGGCCTAACTCTCTCCAAGAGACCCAGTACTTC.

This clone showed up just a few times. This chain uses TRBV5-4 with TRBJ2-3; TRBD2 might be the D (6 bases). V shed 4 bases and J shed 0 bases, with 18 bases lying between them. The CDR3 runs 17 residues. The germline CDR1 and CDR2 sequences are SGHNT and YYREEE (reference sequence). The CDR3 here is CASSQSPAGPSTDTQYF. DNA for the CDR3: TGTGCCAGCAGCCAATCTCCAGCGGGCCCGAGCACAGATACGCAGTATTTT.

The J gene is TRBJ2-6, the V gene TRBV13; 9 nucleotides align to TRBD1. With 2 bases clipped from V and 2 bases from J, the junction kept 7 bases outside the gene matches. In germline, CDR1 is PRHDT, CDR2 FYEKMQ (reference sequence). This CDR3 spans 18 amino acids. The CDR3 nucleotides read TGTGCCAGCAGCTTAAAGGGACAGGGAGAAACTGGGGCCAACGTCCTGACTTTC. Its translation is CASSLKGQGETGANVLTF.